This record looks at one T cell receptor (beta chain) sequence and its context. The target antigen is unknown. This CDR3 spans 13 amino acids. Germline CDR1 is LNHDA and CDR2 is SQIVND (reference sequence). V was pared by 9 bases and J by 0 bases, with 10 bases between. As the sequencing template, cDNA was produced by extracting RNA and reverse transcribing it. Generated by immunoSEQ multiplex PCR, the TCRdb table keeps only in-frame clones and is missing some. Of 100,000 or so clones listed, approximately 63% are singletons. Described treatment: oral pan-JAK inhibitor, 5-10 mg twice daily. Alopecia areata patients gave lesional scalp punch biopsies and peripheral blood samples. The sample belongs to a study of CD8+ T cells in alopecia areata. Study-level results: Lesional scalp, especially alopecia totalis/universalis, showed higher clonality than normal scalp. Against the mouse data, patients shared TCRs less clearly, possibly for HLA reasons.

This receptor was identified in a human donor with alopecia areata. The specimen was CD8+ T cells sorted from blood, collected at approximately week 60, from a patient treated with tofacitinib. The chain employs TRBV19 and TRBJ2-3; D may be TRBD1 (5 bases). The CDR3 protein is CASSQGSTDTQYF. CDR3 in DNA: TGTGCCAGCTCCCAGGGTAGCACAGATACGCAGTATTTT.